This T cell receptor beta chain was sequenced during a study of CD8 T cells in ankylosing spondylitis (dated by TCRdb to about 2017). Some background on the complete study: The study set out to find disease-linked TCR variants by profiling T cell receptor beta repertoires in ankylosing spondylitis patients and healthy donors. In total, the full study cohort was made up of roughly 110 healthy donors and 25 or so ankylosing spondylitis patients. Samples of peripheral blood were taken, and for ankylosing spondylitis patients, synovial fluid was collected as well. Broad study findings and their caveats: Blood from ankylosing spondylitis patients appeared to be characterized by a TCR beta motif made up of under 10 highly homologous amino acid variants. The disease-linked clones had a CD8+ phenotype and were found at relatively low frequencies in peripheral blood. Some of the motif variants had been reported before in the synovial fluid and blood of reactive arthritis patients, a finding that suggests common disease-initiation mechanisms. Significant enrichment of the disease-linked clones was reported in matched synovial fluid samples from ankylosing spondylitis patients.

Instrument used: Illumina HiSeq 2500. Quantitative 5'-RACE with molecular barcodes was the method used to prepare the TCR beta libraries. As for how the authors treated the data: A new computational method based on a probabilistic model of VDJ rearrangement was used to identify disease-linked TCR variants. The public reads were reanalyzed by TCRdb: fastp trimming at Q25, MiXCR alignment, in-frame beta chains only. Each record represents a unique CDR3 protein, reported with the most common genes and DNA among its rows. TCRdb, rather than the study authors, made the V and J calls. The sample profile shows around 480,000 distinct CDR3 sequences; over 15% of them were found once. Just over 1% of the sample lies in the top ten. Inclusive of the bounding cysteine and phenylalanine, the CDR3 is 14 residues long. CDR3 DNA is the only sequence kept; it has 42 bases, read in frame from the first base. V is clipped by 4 bases and J by 1 base, and the sequence between their germline boundaries is 11 bases long. CDR1 and CDR2 were assigned from the germline V gene as SGHRS and YFSETQ.

This clonotype has more than one count but fewer than ten. This clone's antigen is unknown. Base qualities are not provided; no much larger clone lies one nucleotide away. The sample taken for sequencing was blood, either unsorted or a sorted T cell fraction (not recorded which). The V and J segments used are TRBV5-1 and TRBJ1-1; no D gene call is confident. The receptor was isolated from a male donor with ankylosing spondylitis. This receptor has the CDR3 CASSRLGKNTEAFF. The nucleotides are TGCGCCAGCAGCCGGTTGGGCAAGAACACTGAAGCTTTCTTT.